Each of the 30 T cell receptor beta chains below was sequenced from the same sample in a study of response to subunit inactivated influenza vaccine. TCRdb itself ran the RT-PCR reads through MiXCR, one entry per CDR3 protein. The sample holds about 700,000 distinct CDR3 sequences, around 13% seen once. The sequenced sample was PBMCs from blood, obtained 14 to 15 days before vaccination. These receptors all stem from a man aged 50 to 59 who received an inactivated influenza vaccine.

Only a few counts were recorded for this clonotype. This chain uses TRBV7-8 with TRBJ1-5; D is undetermined. The germline CDR1 and CDR2 sequences are SGHVS and FQNEAQ. The CDR3 is made up of 13 amino acids. V was trimmed by 6 bases and J by 1 base, leaving 7 bases between them. The CDR3 reads CASRKGSNQPQHF. Here the CDR3 DNA reads TGTGCCAGCAGGAAGGGAAGCAATCAGCCCCAGCATTTT.

The chain couples TRBV12-3 or TRBV12-4 to TRBJ2-5; unclear D gene. Trimming took 4 bases from V and 3 from J, leaving 9 bases between them. The CDR3 contains 13 residues. CDR3 residues: CASSWAGEETQYF. In nucleotides, the CDR3 is TGTGCCAGCAGTTGGGCAGGCGAAGAGACCCAGTACTTC.

The chain couples TRBV10-3 to TRBJ2-7, with 9 bases lining up with TRBD2. There are 18 residues in the CDR3. Trimming cost V 2 bases and J 2 bases; bases outside gene matches: 13. Germline CDR1 ENHRY, CDR2 SYGVKD. CDR3 nucleotides: TGTGCCATCAGTGAGCCGGGCTTAATAGCGGGGGTCCCCTACGAGCAGTACTTC. Translated, it gives CAISEPGLIAGVPYEQYF.

The V gene is TRBV3-1, the J gene TRBJ1-1; D unclear. The V and J ends lost 3 bases and 4 bases respectively, with 18 bases between them. The germline CDR1 and CDR2 sequences are LGHDT and YNNKEL (reference sequence). The CDR3 runs 16 residues. CDR3 region: CASSQTLPTRGTEAFF. CDR3 in DNA: TGTGCCAGCAGCCAGACTTTACCGACACGAGGCACTGAAGCTTTCTTT. Looking up the rest from reference TRBV3-1 and TRBJ1-1 gives the full variable domain: DTAVSQTPKYLVTQMGNDKSIKCEQNLGHDTMYWYKQDSKKFLKIMFSYNNKELIINETVPNRFSPKSPDKAHLNLHINSLELGDSAVYFCASSQTLPTRGTEAFFGQGTRLTVV.

The rearrangement joins TRBV20-1 to TRBJ2-2; possibly TRBD1 for D (6 bases). From germline, CDR1 is DFQATT and CDR2 SNEGSKA (reference sequence). The ends were cut back, 0 bases at V and 5 bases at J, with 13 bases in the middle. This CDR3 has 15 residues. The CDR3: CSARDRYRETGELFF. CDR3 bases: TGCAGTGCTAGAGATCGTTACAGGGAAACCGGGGAGCTGTTTTTT.

The table lists this clonotype with a few counts. The chain carries TRBV20-1 and TRBJ2-3; 11 nucleotides agree with TRBD2. V trimming: 6 bases; J trimming: 2 bases; junction bases outside the gene matches: 4. From germline, CDR1 is DFQATT and CDR2 SNEGSKA (reference sequence). The CDR3 sequence is 14 residues long. The CDR3 region has the DNA TGCAGTGCAGAGGGACTAGCGGCCACAGATACGCAGTATTTT. Translation gives CSAEGLAATDTQYF.

V is TRBV4-3 and J is TRBJ2-5; possible D gene TRBD2, 5 bases. This CDR3 spans 13 amino acids. Trimming removed 9 bases at V and 3 bases at J, with 14 bases between. Germline CDR1 reads LGHNA; CDR2 reads YSLEER. This chain's CDR3 is CASSVAREETQYF. The CDR3 nucleotides are TGCGCCAGTTCAGTGGCGAGGGAAGAGACCCAGTACTTC.

The chain employs TRBV15 and TRBJ2-5; 8 nucleotides line up with TRBD2. Germline CDR1 reads LNHNV; CDR2 reads YYDKDF (reference sequence). The CDR3 extends over 19 amino acids. V dropped 0 bases and J dropped 5; count of bases not matched to a gene: 17. The CDR3 here is CATSREEGVGGSGIETQYF. The CDR3 nucleotides read TGTGCCACCAGCAGAGAGGAGGGGGTCGGTGGTAGCGGGATCGAGACCCAGTACTTC.

This clonotype was recorded once. The chain employs TRBV29-1 and TRBJ2-2; possibly TRBD1 for D (6 bases). The CDR3 runs 14 residues. V lost 6 bases to trimming and J lost 1 base, with 12 bases between them. CDR1 is SQVTM and CDR2 is ANQGSEA in the germline V gene. Written as DNA, the CDR3 is TGCAGCGTGGCCCGACAGGTGAACACCGGGGAGCTGTTTTTT. This translates into CSVARQVNTGELFF.

This clonotype was observed at least ten times. V is TRBV15 and J is TRBJ2-1; TRBD2 is a possible D gene (5 bases). V shed 0 bases and J shed 1 base, with 7 bases lying between them. This CDR3 has 15 residues. Germline assignment: CDR1 LNHNV and CDR2 YYDKDF (reference sequence). The CDR3: CATSRDPGSYNEQFF. CDR3 sequence (DNA): TGTGCCACCAGCAGAGACCCGGGATCCTACAATGAGCAGTTCTTC.

This clonotype was detected a few times. The chain combines TRBV7-2 with TRBJ2-5; D ambiguous. The CDR3 extends over 14 amino acids. In germline, CDR1 is SGHTA, CDR2 FQGNSA. Trimming shortened V by 7 bases and J by 0 bases, and 12 bases separated the two germline ends. The CDR3, as DNA: TGTGCCAGCAAAGGGCAGGTCAACCAAGAGACCCAGTACTTC. It is translated as CASKGQVNQETQYF.

The chain recombines TRBV9 with TRBJ2-2, with D possibly TRBD2 on 5 matching bases. The CDR3 totals 13 residues. CDR1 SGDLS and CDR2 YYNGEE come from the germline V gene. V was shortened by 6 bases and J by 6 bases, with 12 bases between the two germline ends. The CDR3 loop reads CASTPRGSGELFF. The CDR3 DNA sequence: TGTGCCAGCACCCCTCGAGGGTCCGGGGAGCTGTTTTTT. The full variable domain, its missing parts supplied by reference TRBV9 and TRBJ2-2, is DSGVTQTPKHLITATGQRVTLRCSPRSGDLSVYWYQQSLDQGLQFLIQYYNGEERAKGNILERFSAQQFPDLHSELNLSSLELGDSALYFCASTPRGSGELFFGEGSRLTVL.

Points on this clonotype: A much larger clonotype is one base distant, so this may be a read error. This chain uses TRBV24-1 with TRBJ2-3; D uncertain. Per the germline V gene, CDR1 is KGHDR and CDR2 is SFDVKD. The CDR3 totals 14 residues. This CDR3 reads CATGDSSRTDTQYF. The DNA of the CDR3 is TGTGCCACCGGTGATTCGTCGCGCACAGATACGCAGTATTTT.

This clonotype was counted between two and nine times. The chain recombines TRBV30 with TRBJ2-3; weak D call: TRBD2 (5 bases). Germline assignment: CDR1 GTSNPN and CDR2 SVGIG (reference sequence). V was cut by 2 bases and J by 4 bases, with 10 bases left in between. CDR3 length equals 13 residues. Here the CDR3 reads CAWSRGPSDTQYF. CDR3 coding DNA: TGTGCCTGGAGTCGCGGGCCCTCAGATACGCAGTATTTT.

In its sample, this clonotype was seen many times. V is TRBV7-9 and J is TRBJ2-5; D may be TRBD2 (6 bases). This CDR3 comprises 15 residues. V was pared by 4 bases and J by 1 base, with 13 bases between. Germline V gene data show CDR1 as SEHNR and CDR2 as FQNEAQ (reference sequence). The CDR3 coding sequence is TGTGCCAGCAGCTCAGAAGGCGGGACCCAAGAGACCCAGTACTTC. This encodes CASSSEGGTQETQYF.

The table lists this clonotype with a few counts. The chain uses TRBV7-2 and TRBJ2-7; 9 bases line up with TRBD2. The V segment lost 8 bases and the J segment 2 bases; nucleotides outside the gene matches: 7. CDR3 size: 14 residues. Germline loops: CDR1 SGHTA, CDR2 FQGNSA. The DNA of the CDR3 is TGTGCCAGCGGGGTAGCGGGAGTCCCCTACGAGCAGTACTTC. Translation gives CASGVAGVPYEQYF. The variable domain in full, with the rest retrieved from reference TRBV7-2 and TRBJ2-7, is GAGVSQSPSNKVTEKGKDVELRCDPISGHTALYWYRQSLGQGLEFLIYFQGNSAPDKSGLPSDRFSAERTGGSVSTLTIQRTQQEDSAVYLCASGVAGVPYEQYFGPGTRLTVT.

The V and J genes are TRBV4-2 and TRBJ1-5; D ambiguous. The CDR3 is 15 residues long. The V gene lost 1 base and the J gene lost 0 bases, with 7 bases spanning the gap. Germline values: CDR1 LGHNA, CDR2 YNFKEQ. CDR3 sequence (DNA): TGTGCCAGCAGCCAAGGGACTGATAGCAATCAGCCCCAGCATTTT. It translates to CASSQGTDSNQPQHF.

V and J are TRBV29-1 and TRBJ1-1; unclear D gene. V was cut by 3 bases and J by 3 bases, with 32 bases left in between. Germline V CDR1 and CDR2: SQVTM, ANQGSEA. The CDR3 spans 20 residues. DNA of the CDR3: TGCAGCGTTGAGGCGCCCGATCCGAATGGGCCGGCTGTGTTAGACACTGAAGCTTTCTTT. Translating gives CSVEAPDPNGPAVLDTEAFF.

The gene calls are TRBV2 and TRBJ2-1; TRBD1 is a possible D gene (6 bases). Germline V CDR1 and CDR2: SNHLY, FYNNEI. Trimming took off 3 bases at V and 7 bases at J, with 16 bases between the two ends. The CDR3 consists of 15 residues. CDR3 in amino acids: CASSEPYRVTNEQFF. CDR3 sequence (DNA): TGTGCCAGCAGTGAGCCGTACAGGGTTACAAATGAGCAGTTCTTC. Full variable domain (remainder filled in from reference TRBV2 and TRBJ2-1): EPEVTQTPSHQVTQMGQEVILRCVPISNHLYFYWYRQILGQKVEFLVSFYNNEISEKSEIFDDQFSVERPDGSNFTLKIRSTKLEDSAMYFCASSEPYRVTNEQFFGPGTRLTVL.

This chain uses TRBV18 with TRBJ2-3, with D possibly TRBD2 on 5 matching bases. Germline CDR1 is KGHSH and CDR2 is LQKENI. The ends were cut back, 3 bases at V and 0 bases at J, with 10 bases in the middle. This CDR3 has 15 amino acids. The CDR3 DNA reads as TGTGCCAGCTCACCGTGGGCGGGCAGCACAGATACGCAGTATTTT. Translated, it gives CASSPWAGSTDTQYF.

This clonotype was counted only a few times. The rearrangement uses TRBV7-2 and TRBJ2-2; 7 bases are shared with TRBD1. The CDR3 has 14 amino acids. V was pared by 4 bases and J by 4 bases, with 3 bases of the junction left unmatched. Germline V gives CDR1 SGHTA, CDR2 FQGNSA. This chain's CDR3 is CASSSDRVTGELFF. CDR3 coding DNA: TGTGCCAGCAGCTCCGACAGGGTCACCGGGGAGCTGTTTTTT.

This clonotype appeared a few times. This chain uses TRBV5-1 with TRBJ1-4; 8 nucleotides agree with TRBD1. J was trimmed by 3 bases and V by 4 bases; bases with no gene match: 8. Germline CDR1 is SGHRS and CDR2 is YFSETQ. The CDR3 runs to 16 residues. As DNA, the CDR3 is TGCGCCAGCAGCGCCGCAGGGGGCTCGGCTAATGAAAAACTGTTTTTT. It encodes CASSAAGGSANEKLFF.

The CDR3 DNA reads TGTGCCAGCAGTTCCTCGGCACAGGGGGCAGCAGATACGCAGTATTTT. Translated: CASSSSAQGAADTQYF. The V and J genes are TRBV28 and TRBJ2-3; 9 bases map to TRBD1. The CDR3 is 16 residues long. Unmatched junction bases numbered 9, after V lost 4 bases and J lost 4 bases. The germline CDR1 and CDR2 sequences are MDHEN and SYDVKM.

This clonotype was seen more than once but under ten times. The chain combines TRBV9 with TRBJ2-7; D remains ambiguous. The ends were cut back, 0 bases at V and 5 bases at J, with 15 bases in the middle. CDR1 SGDLS and CDR2 YYNGEE come from the germline V gene. This CDR3 spans 15 amino acids. The CDR3 sequence: CASSVVNRPRHEQYF. In DNA form, the CDR3 reads TGTGCCAGCAGCGTAGTTAATCGGCCTCGGCACGAGCAGTACTTC.

The V and J genes are TRBV9 and TRBJ2-5, with TRBD2 matching 12 bases. Germline assignment: CDR1 SGDLS and CDR2 YYNGEE. The trim removed 2 bases at V and 1 base at J, leaving 0 bases unmatched. The CDR3 contains 15 residues. The CDR3 nucleotides are TGTGCCAGCAGCGTGACTAGCGGGAGCCAAGAGACCCAGTACTTC. It encodes CASSVTSGSQETQYF.

The chain combines TRBV28 with TRBJ2-3; possible D gene TRBD1, 5 bases. Germline V gives CDR1 MDHEN, CDR2 SYDVKM. The CDR3 spans 15 residues. Trimming took off 2 bases at V and 4 bases at J, with 13 bases between the two ends. DNA of the CDR3: TGTGCCAGCAGTTTAACCCAGGGAATCCCAGATACGCAGTATTTT. Encoded protein: CASSLTQGIPDTQYF.

This clonotype was recorded once. The rearrangement joins TRBV7-2 to TRBJ2-3, with 7 nucleotides matching TRBD2. The ends lost 2 bases at V and 4 bases at J; junction bases unmatched: 6. This CDR3 is built from 15 residues. Per germline, CDR1 SGHTA and CDR2 FQGNSA. The CDR3 here is CASSLTWTRADTQYF. The CDR3 DNA follows: TGTGCCAGCAGCTTAACCTGGACTAGAGCAGATACGCAGTATTTT.

The chain uses TRBV27 and TRBJ2-1, with 11 bases that match TRBD2. The CDR3 is 15 amino acids. The ends lost 3 bases at V and 7 bases at J; junction bases unmatched: 5. Germline-derived CDR1 and CDR2 are MNHEY and SMNVEV (reference sequence). The chain's CDR3 is CASSFSGGAINEQFF. CDR3 DNA: TGTGCCAGCAGTTTTAGCGGGGGGGCCATTAATGAGCAGTTCTTC.

The DNA for the CDR3 is TGTGCCAGCACCGTGACTAGCGGGAGCGCCCAAGAGACCCAGTACTTC. Protein: CASTVTSGSAQETQYF. V and J are TRBV6-1 and TRBJ2-5; 12 bases fit TRBD2. CDR1 and CDR2 (germline): MNHNS, SASEGT. V was pared by 7 bases and J by 1 base, with 7 bases of the junction left unmatched. The CDR3 totals 16 residues.

The chain joins TRBV3-1 to TRBJ2-7, with D uncertain. V was shortened by 3 bases and J by 2 bases, with 11 bases between the two germline ends. Germline V gene lookup returns CDR1 LGHDT and CDR2 YNNKEL (reference sequence). The CDR3 runs to 14 residues. CDR3 loop: CASSQRRVTYEQYF. The CDR3 coding sequence is TGTGCCAGCAGCCAGAGAAGGGTGACCTACGAGCAGTACTTC.